The rows below give T cell receptor beta chains drawn from one sample of a study of cytomegalovirus exposure and HLA in healthy donors. Produced via immunoSEQ multiplex PCR; TCRdb's table is partial and in-frame only. The data hold over 100,000 clones, with just under 70% observed a single time. The specimen was PBMCs. These TCRs come from a man younger than 40 in good health and CMV-seropositive. CDR3s include the opening cysteine and the closing phenylalanine or tryptophan. The D gene is left open where the match is weak. A clone size is listed for some rows: how often the clone was seen (once, few, many), or a class if it is expanded.

CDR3 protein | CDR3 DNA | V gene | D gene | clone size | J gene
CASSTTLQGALPMNTEAFF | TGCGCCAGCAGCACGACCCTACAGGGGGCGCTTCCTATGAACACTGAAGCTTTCTTT | TRBV5-1 | TRBD1 | . | TRBJ1-1
CASSLKLAGADEQFF | TGTGCCAGCAGCTTGAAACTAGCGGGAGCCGATGAGCAGTTCTTC | TRBV5-4 | TRBD2 | . | TRBJ2-1
CASSRGTGSLNTEAFF | TGTGCCAGCAGCCGTGGGACAGGAAGCTTGAACACTGAAGCTTTCTTT | TRBV5-4 | TRBD1 | . | TRBJ1-1
CASRQRTGPNTEAFF | TGTGCCAGCAGGCAACGGACAGGGCCTAACACTGAAGCTTTCTTT | TRBV7-6 | TRBD1 | . | TRBJ1-1
CASSHRRGEQYF | TGCGCCAGCAGTCACCGGAGAGGCGAGCAGTACTTC | TRBV5-1 | . | . | TRBJ2-7
CASSLFASGSPYEQFF | TGTGCCAGCAGTTTATTTGCTAGCGGGAGCCCCTATGAGCAGTTCTTC | TRBV28 | TRBD2 | . | TRBJ2-1
CASNLVDRGLRTEAFF | TGTGCCAGTAATCTGGTCGACAGGGGGCTTAGAACTGAAGCTTTCTTT | TRBV19 | TRBD1 | . | TRBJ1-1
CASSVGGSSRETQYF | TGTGCCAGCAGTGTAGGCGGGAGTTCCCGAGAGACCCAGTACTTC | TRBV25-1 | TRBD2 | . | TRBJ2-5
CSVEPSGTETQYF | TGCAGCGTTGAACCTAGCGGGACGGAGACCCAGTACTTC | TRBV29-1 | TRBD2 | . | TRBJ2-5
CASRPPGTRGNQPQHF | TGTGCCAGCAGACCACCCGGGACCCGGGGGAATCAGCCCCAGCATTTT | TRBV28 | . | . | TRBJ1-5
CASSLYGGGSPLHF | TGTGCCAGCAGCTTATACGGGGGAGGTTCACCCCTCCACTTT | TRBV7-9 | . | . | TRBJ1-6
CASSGDRGSYEQYF | TGTGCCAGCTCAGGGGACAGGGGCTCCTACGAGCAGTACTTC | TRBV18 | TRBD1 | . | TRBJ2-7
CASSRYGTHSFNYGYTF | TGTGCCAGCAGCAGATACGGGACACACTCTTTTAACTATGGCTACACCTTC | TRBV21-1 | . | . | TRBJ1-2
CASGPGQHQETQYF | TGTGCCAGCGGCCCCGGACAGCATCAAGAGACCCAGTACTTC | TRBV25-1 | . | few | TRBJ2-5
CASSFTGTGTDTQYF | TGTGCCAGCAGTTTTACCGGGACAGGGACAGATACGCAGTATTTT | TRBV27 | TRBD1 | . | TRBJ2-3
CASSPRGGIYYGYTF | TGTGCCAGCAGCCCTAGGGGGGGCATTTACTATGGCTACACCTTC | TRBV13 | . | . | TRBJ1-2
CASTSGGNEQFF | TGTGCCAGCACCTCAGGAGGGAATGAGCAGTTCTTC | TRBV6-6 | . | few | TRBJ2-1
CASSNAKGQGGLNTEAFF | TGTGCCAGCAGCAATGCTAAGGGACAGGGGGGCCTGAACACTGAAGCTTTCTTT | TRBV21-1 | . | few | TRBJ1-1
CAGADRQGAGGSGANVLTF | TGTGCCGGTGCCGATCGACAGGGGGCGGGGGGCTCTGGGGCCAACGTCCTGACTTTC | TRBV7-9 | TRBD1 | . | TRBJ2-6
CASSPYLPHSATNEKLFF | TGTGCCAGCAGCCCCTACCTACCCCACAGTGCAACTAATGAAAAACTGTTTTTT | TRBV7-9 | . | . | TRBJ1-4
CAWIRGSGEQFF | TGTGCCTGGATCAGGGGGTCGGGTGAGCAGTTCTTC | TRBV30 | TRBD1 | . | TRBJ2-1
CASSSLPSGSNEKLFF | TGCGCCAGCAGCTCGTTACCCTCGGGATCCAATGAAAAACTGTTTTTT | TRBV5-1 | . | . | TRBJ1-4
CASSEIGQGAGEQYF | TGTGCCAGCAGTGAAATTGGACAGGGGGCGGGTGAGCAGTACTTC | TRBV6-1 | TRBD1 | once | TRBJ2-7
CASSEGTGNSGNTIYF | TGTGCCAGCAGTGAAGGGACAGGGAACTCTGGAAACACCATATATTTT | TRBV2 | TRBD1 | . | TRBJ1-3
CASSLGGGGYNEQFF | TGTGCCAGCAGCTTAGGCGGGGGGGGATACAATGAGCAGTTCTTC | TRBV7-2 | TRBD2 | . | TRBJ2-1
CASPTPGRGSGNTIYF | TGTGCCAGCCCAACCCCGGGCAGGGGCTCTGGAAACACCATATATTTT | TRBV19 | . | . | TRBJ1-3
CASSPSPYNGYTF | TGTGCCAGCAGCCCATCCCCATACAATGGCTACACCTTC | TRBV7-6 | . | few | TRBJ1-2
CASSRWTGASVNTEAFF | TGTGCCAGCAGCCGATGGACAGGGGCGTCGGTGAACACTGAAGCTTTCTTT | TRBV11-2 | TRBD1 | once | TRBJ1-1
CASGLVQLRGRSMNTEAFF | TGTGCTAGTGGTTTGGTACAGTTGAGGGGGCGGAGTATGAACACTGAAGCTTTCTTT | TRBV12-5 | TRBD1 | . | TRBJ1-1
CASSLGQDNEQFF | TGCGCCAGCAGCTTGGGACAGGACAATGAGCAGTTCTTC | TRBV5-1 | . | . | TRBJ2-1
CASGLASPEQYF | TGTGCTAGTGGTTTGGCCTCCCCCGAGCAGTACTTC | TRBV12-5 | . | . | TRBJ2-7
CASSSFYNEQFF | TGTGCCAGCAGTTCGTTTTACAATGAGCAGTTCTTC | TRBV11-2 | . | once | TRBJ2-1
CASSPLTVATEAFF | TGTGCCAGCAGCCCCCTGACAGTCGCTACTGAAGCTTTCTTT | TRBV7-9 | . | . | TRBJ1-1
CASSSPQGSSGANVLTF | TGCGCCAGCAGCTCGCCCCAGGGGAGCTCTGGGGCCAACGTCCTGACTTTC | TRBV5-1 | . | . | TRBJ2-6
CASSQSGLRGDTGELFF | TGTGCCAGCAGCCAATCAGGGCTGCGGGGGGACACCGGGGAGCTGTTTTTT | TRBV14 | TRBD2 | . | TRBJ2-2
CASSLLAGDTGELFF | TGTGCCAGCAGTTTGCTAGCGGGAGACACCGGGGAGCTGTTTTTT | TRBV6-5 | TRBD2 | few | TRBJ2-2
CSGARTAYNEQFF | TGCAGCGGGGCTCGGACAGCCTACAATGAGCAGTTCTTC | TRBV29-1 | . | . | TRBJ2-1
CASSQAPGTGGSGNTIYF | TGCGCCAGCAGTCAAGCCCCAGGAACAGGGGGCTCTGGAAACACCATATATTTT | TRBV4-3 | TRBD1 | . | TRBJ1-3
CASSQEGQGYEQYF | TGCGCCAGCAGCCAAGAGGGACAGGGCTACGAGCAGTACTTC | TRBV4-1 | TRBD1 | . | TRBJ2-7
CASGLMGAYTGELFF | TGCGCCAGCGGTTTAATGGGGGCGTACACCGGGGAGCTGTTTTTT | TRBV5-1 | . | few | TRBJ2-2
CATNEGAAETQYF | TGTGCCACCAACGAGGGGGCGGCAGAGACCCAGTACTTC | TRBV2 | TRBD1 | . | TRBJ2-5
CASSPGATNEKLFF | TGTGCCAGCAGCCCGGGGGCAACTAATGAAAAACTGTTTTTT | TRBV5-6 | . | . | TRBJ1-4
CASSIPRQNYGYTF | TGTGCCAGTAGTATTCCGAGACAAAACTATGGCTACACCTTC | TRBV19 | . | once | TRBJ1-2
CASSWTGVNYGYTF | TGTGCCAGCAGTTGGACAGGGGTCAACTATGGCTACACCTTC | TRBV6-5 | TRBD1 | once | TRBJ1-2
CASRIGTGGRNTIYF | TGTGCCAGCAGAATCGGGACAGGGGGCCGAAACACCATATATTTT | TRBV6-1 | TRBD1 | . | TRBJ1-3
CASSKGGGKNSPLHF | TGCGCCAGCAGTAAAGGGGGGGGTAAGAATTCACCCCTCCACTTT | TRBV10-2 | . | . | TRBJ1-6
CASGLVPVGGANEQYF | TGTGCTAGTGGTTTGGTCCCCGTAGGTGGGGCAAACGAGCAGTACTTC | TRBV12-5 | . | . | TRBJ2-7
CASSPPGQQETQYF | TGTGCCAGCAGCCCCCCAGGGCAGCAAGAGACCCAGTACTTC | TRBV7-2 | . | . | TRBJ2-5
CASSPPPNTEAFF | TGTGCCAGCAGTCCTCCCCCTAACACTGAAGCTTTCTTT | TRBV2 | . | . | TRBJ1-1
CASSSGQSSTDTQYF | TGTGCCAGCAGTTCCGGACAGTCTAGCACAGATACGCAGTATTTT | TRBV11-3 | . | . | TRBJ2-3
CSVDAGQGNTIYF | TGCAGCGTAGATGCCGGACAGGGAAACACCATATATTTT | TRBV29-1 | . | . | TRBJ1-3
CASSQDTPSPVGGSGDTQYF | TGCGCCAGCAGCCAAGATACCCCATCCCCCGTGGGGGGGTCGGGAGATACGCAGTATTTT | TRBV4-1 | TRBD2 | . | TRBJ2-3
CASSPGHPSAQHF | TGTGCCAGCAGTCCGGGACATCCGAGCGCCCAGCATTTT | TRBV27 | . | . | TRBJ1-5